The clone carrying this TCR beta chain was counted between two and nine times. The data derive from a study of CD8+ T cells in alopecia areata. V was pared by 4 bases and J by 0 bases, with 7 bases between. The CDR3 spans 14 residues. Looked up from germline, CDR1 is LNHDA and CDR2 is SQIVND (reference sequence). Sequencing relied on a cDNA template that was reverse transcribed from extracted RNA. Sequenced by immunoSEQ multiplex PCR; TCRdb stores in-frame clones only, minus some. The top ten hold about 1% of the sample, which has 140,000 to 150,000 clones, 45% to 60% seen once. Sequenced material: CD4+ T cells sorted from blood, taken at week 0. This sequence was found in a human donor with alopecia areata. V and J are TRBV19 and TRBJ1-5; D gene uncertain. DNA for the CDR3: TGTGCCAGTAGTACGGGGATTAGCAATCAGCCCCAGCATTTT. It encodes CASSTGISNQPQHF.